This T cell receptor (beta chain) is drawn from a study of early T cells in non-severe SARS-CoV-2 infection. Study at large: Unpaired chains resulted from sequencing bulk RNA of unsorted whole blood.

This clonotype was counted only a few times. The CDR3 consists of 19 residues. Germline-derived CDR1 and CDR2 are MNHNY and SVGAGI (reference sequence). With V trimmed by 2 bases and J by 0 bases, 13 bases remained unmatched. Unique molecular identifiers (one per individual cDNA molecule) were attached. TCRdb analysed the 5' RACE reads with MiXCR anew, one entry per CDR3 protein. The sample consists of roughly 72,000 distinct CDR3 sequences, 9.5% to 15% of them appearing once. The sample taken for sequencing was whole blood. The rearrangement links TRBV6-6 to TRBJ2-3; 8 nucleotides align to TRBD2. The sequence was collected from an adult who was a healthcare worker with PCR-confirmed SARS-CoV-2 infection or an uninfected control (not recorded which). In nucleotides, the CDR3 is TGTGCCAGCAGTTACCCGGGGGGGTCTTGGCGGCGAAGCACAGATACGCAGTATTTT. This encodes CASSYPGGSWRRSTDTQYF.